This T cell receptor (beta chain) is from a study of T-cell reconstitution after alpha-beta-depleted transplantation in children. During its preparation, the TCRbeta library received unique molecular identifiers. Using its own MiXCR run on the PCR reads, TCRdb lists one record per CDR3 protein. Here the sample spans about 260,000 distinct CDR3 sequences, around 7.5% being singletons. This clonotype was recorded many times. Its antigen is unknown. Study-level findings and limits: Most T-cell counts and diversity one year after the transplant came from T cells that were newly produced.

The specimen was PBMCs, mostly from graft donor cells, collected 180 days after TCRalphabeta/CD19-depleted stem cell transplant. The receptor was isolated from a male patient aged 10-17 years who had a stem cell transplant for acute lymphoblastic leukemia, so the T cells may come from the graft donor.

CDR3 sequence: CSVPVARVSYNEQFF. DNA of the CDR3: TGCAGCGTACCCGTAGCTAGGGTGTCCTACAATGAGCAGTTCTTC. This chain connects TRBV29-1 to TRBJ2-1; D not resolved. The CDR3 runs to 15 residues. The V and J ends lost 6 bases and 1 base respectively, with 16 bases between them. Germline assignment: CDR1 SQVTM and CDR2 ANQGSEA.